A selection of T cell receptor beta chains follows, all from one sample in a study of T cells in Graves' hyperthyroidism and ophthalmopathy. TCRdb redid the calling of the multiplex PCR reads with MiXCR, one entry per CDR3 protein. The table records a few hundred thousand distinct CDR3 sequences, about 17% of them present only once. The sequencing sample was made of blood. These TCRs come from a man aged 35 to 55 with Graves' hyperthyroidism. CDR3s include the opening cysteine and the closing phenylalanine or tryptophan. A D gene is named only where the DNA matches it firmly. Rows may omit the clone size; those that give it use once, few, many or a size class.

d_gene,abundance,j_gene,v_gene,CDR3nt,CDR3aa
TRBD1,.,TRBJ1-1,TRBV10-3,TGTGCCATCAACCTACAGGGGTTGGACACTGAAGCTTTCTTT,CAINLQGLDTEAFF
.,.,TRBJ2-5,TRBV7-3,TGTGCCAGCAGTCCCCCATGGGGGCAAGAGACCCAGTACTTC,CASSPPWGQETQYF
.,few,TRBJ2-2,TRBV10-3,TGTGCCATCAGTGAGTCGGTGGGGAATGGGGCCGGGGAGCTGTTTTTT,CAISESVGNGAGELFF
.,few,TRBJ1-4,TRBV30,TGTGCCTGGAGCCATAATGAAAAACTGTTTTTT,CAWSHNEKLFF
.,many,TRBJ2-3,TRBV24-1,TGTGCCACCAGTGCTGAGACAGAAAAGGCAGATACGCAGTATTTT,CATSAETEKADTQYF
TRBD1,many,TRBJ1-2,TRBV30,TGTGCCTGCGGACAGGTCGCCAGTACCTTC,CACGQVASTF
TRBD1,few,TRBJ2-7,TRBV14,TGTGCCAGCAGCCCCTTTGGACAGGTCACCTACGAGCAGTACTTC,CASSPFGQVTYEQYF
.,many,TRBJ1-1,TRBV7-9,TGTGCCAGCAGCTTATTGCGAGGCGGTGAAGCTTTCTTT,CASSLLRGGEAFF
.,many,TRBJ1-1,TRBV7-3,TGTGCCAGCAGCTTAGAGGGGGGTTCGAACACTGAAGCTTTCTTT,CASSLEGGSNTEAFF
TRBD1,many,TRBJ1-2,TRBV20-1,TGCAGTGCTAGCCGGGACAGGGACTATGGCTACACCTTC,CSASRDRDYGYTF
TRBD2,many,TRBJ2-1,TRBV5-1,TGCGCCAGCAGCTTGGCTCCCGGCGGGGGAATTTACAATGAGCAGTTCTTC,CASSLAPGGGIYNEQFF
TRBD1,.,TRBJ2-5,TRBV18,TGTGCCAGCTCGCAGGGGGTGACCAAAGAGACCCAGTACTTC,CASSQGVTKETQYF
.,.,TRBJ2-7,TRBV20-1,TGCAGTGCTACGAGACGGTTGGGGTACGAGCAGTACTTC,CSATRRLGYEQYF
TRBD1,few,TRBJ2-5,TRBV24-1,TGTGCCACCAGTGATCATGGACAGGCCCAAGAGACCCGGTACTTC,CATSDHGQAQETRYF
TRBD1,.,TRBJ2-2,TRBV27,TGTGCCAGCAGTGGACAGGAGACCGGGGAGCTGTTTTTT,CASSGQETGELFF
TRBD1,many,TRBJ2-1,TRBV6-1,TGTGCCAGCAGTGGTTCGGGACAGGGTGACCCCGGGCAGTTCTTC,CASSGSGQGDPGQFF
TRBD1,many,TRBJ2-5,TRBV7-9,TGTGCCAGCAGCGCCGGGACAGGGATCTTTGTGACCCAGTACTTC,CASSAGTGIFVTQYF
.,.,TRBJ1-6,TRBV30,TGTGCCTGGAGTGGGACCCCGCGGCATTCACCCCTCCACTTT,CAWSGTPRHSPLHF
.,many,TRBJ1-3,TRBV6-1,TGTGCCAGCAGTGAAGGGACAGAGCTTGGAAACACCATATATTTT,CASSEGTELGNTIYF
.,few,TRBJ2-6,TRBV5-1,TGCGCCAGCAGCTTGGGAACGGTCTCTGGGGCCAACGTCCTGACTTTC,CASSLGTVSGANVLTF
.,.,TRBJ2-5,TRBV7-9,TGTGCCAGCAGCTTCCCTCTAAAGGGCCCTACCCAAGAGACCCAGTACTTC,CASSFPLKGPTQETQYF
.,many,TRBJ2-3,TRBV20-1,TGCAGTGCTAGAGAGGGGCACGTAACGCAGTATTTT,CSAREGHVTQYF
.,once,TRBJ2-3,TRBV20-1,TGCAGTGCTGAAGACGGAGCGGAGACTACAGATACGCAGTATTTT,CSAEDGAETTDTQYF
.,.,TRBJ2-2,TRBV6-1,TGTGCCAGCAGTTCTCCTCCCTTCGGGGAGCTGTTTTTT,CASSSPPFGELFF
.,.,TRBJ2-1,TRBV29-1,TGCAGCCTTCTCATTCTCGGAGAGCAGTTCTTC,CSLLILGEQFF
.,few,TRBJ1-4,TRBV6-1,TGTGCCAGCATAAAACCGGGACACCGTAATGAAAAACTGTTTTTT,CASIKPGHRNEKLFF
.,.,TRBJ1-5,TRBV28,TGTGCCAGCATCCCTGGAGGGAGTAACAATCAGCCCCAGCATTTT,CASIPGGSNNQPQHF